This T cell receptor (beta chain) was sequenced for a study of blood T cell repertoires in COVID-19. Across the study: Researchers got acute and convalescent COVID-19 samples from the United States, Italy and Spain. T cells, B-cell-depleted T cells, or PBMCs supplied cDNA or gDNA.

Sequenced by immunoSEQ multiplex PCR; TCRdb stores in-frame clones only, minus some. The sample carries a few hundred thousand clones, around 90% recorded once. Categorization into cohorts depended on clinical history that participants reported. The CDR3 length is 14 residues. Germline CDR1 is MDHEN and CDR2 is SYDVKM. Trimming took 2 bases from V and 4 from J, leaving 9 bases between them. The J gene is TRBJ2-1, the V gene TRBV28, with TRBD1 as a possible D gene (5 bases). Sequencing used PBMCs or T cells enriched from blood (not recorded which). The sequence came from a woman between 18 and 30 years old who had recovered from COVID-19. The CDR3 loop is CASSLAGQYNEQFF. The CDR3 nucleotides read TGTGCCAGCAGTTTAGCCGGACAATACAATGAGCAGTTCTTC.